This T cell receptor (beta chain) derives from a study of blood T cell repertoires in COVID-19. The repertoire was sequenced with immunoSEQ multiplex PCR; TCRdb's copy has only in-frame clones and lacks some. The table includes roughly 100,000 clones, more than 85% detected once. J lost 3 bases, V lost 8 bases, and 6 bases had no gene match. The CDR3 is 13 residues long. The TCR was taken from a human donor in a cohort sampled during active COVID-19. The rearrangement links TRBV23-1 to TRBJ1-1, with 7 bases lining up with TRBD1. TRBV23-1 is an ORF for which the function is uncertain. The sequencing input was peripheral blood. Written as DNA, the CDR3 is TGCGCCAGCCGGACAGGAGAATACACTGAAGCTTTCTTT. This encodes CASRTGEYTEAFF.